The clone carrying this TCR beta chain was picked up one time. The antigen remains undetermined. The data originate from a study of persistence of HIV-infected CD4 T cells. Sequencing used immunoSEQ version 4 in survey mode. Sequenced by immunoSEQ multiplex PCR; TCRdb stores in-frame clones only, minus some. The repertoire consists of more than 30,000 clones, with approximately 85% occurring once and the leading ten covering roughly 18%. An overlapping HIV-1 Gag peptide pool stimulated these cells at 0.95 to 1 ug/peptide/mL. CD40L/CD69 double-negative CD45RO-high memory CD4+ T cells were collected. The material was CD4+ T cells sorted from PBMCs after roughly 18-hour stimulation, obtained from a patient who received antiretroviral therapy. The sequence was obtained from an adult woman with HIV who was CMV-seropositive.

CDR3 amino acids: CASSFTGPDTEAFF. The DNA of the CDR3 is TGTGCCAGCAGTTTCACAGGCCCCGACACTGAAGCTTTCTTT. The rearrangement joins TRBV5-4 to TRBJ1-1; a possible D gene is TRBD1 (5 bases). The CDR3 extends over 14 amino acids. Germline CDR1 reads SGHNT; CDR2 reads YYREEE (reference sequence). V was cut by 5 bases and J by 3 bases, with 14 bases left in between.